These T cell receptor beta chains were read from a single sample in a study of response to subunit inactivated influenza vaccine. From the RT-PCR reads, TCRdb called clonotypes with MiXCR, one entry per CDR3 protein. In the table there are more than 700,000 distinct CDR3 sequences, about 20% of which are singletons. The material was PBMCs from blood, obtained 5 days after vaccination. The receptors here all came from a man aged 50-60 years who received an inactivated influenza vaccine. Both conserved end residues are part of each CDR3. The D gene is left open where the match is weak. Size is omitted from some rows. Given values are once, few, many or a class for expanded clones.

>TRBV10-2|TRBJ2-7|-|-
TGCGCCAGCAGTGGACGGGCTCGTGGGCCCTCCTACGAGCAGTACTTC
CASSGRARGPSYEQYF
>TRBV18|TRBJ2-1|TRBD2|many
TGTGCCAGCTCAGCAGAGTCCGGGACTACCTACAATGAGCAGTTCTTC
CASSAESGTTYNEQFF
>TRBV30|TRBJ1-5|-|-
TGTGCCTGGTCCATAGGGGGCAATCAGCCCCAGCATTTT
CAWSIGGNQPQHF
>TRBV12-3/TRBV12-4|TRBJ2-6|-|-
TGTGCCAGCAGACTAGCCAGCTCTGGGGCCAACGTCCTGACTTTC
CASRLASSGANVLTF
>TRBV10-2|TRBJ2-1|-|few
TGCGCCAGCAGTGAGTCAGGGGGCTACAATGAGCAGTTCTTC
CASSESGGYNEQFF
>TRBV24-1|TRBJ1-1|-|-
TGTGCCACCAGTGACCGGAACACTGAAGCTTTCTTT
CATSDRNTEAFF
>TRBV11-2|TRBJ2-7|-|-
TGTGCCAGCAGCTTAGGGTTTCGGGGGAGCTCCTACGAGCAGTACTTC
CASSLGFRGSSYEQYF
>TRBV5-1|TRBJ2-5|-|once
TGCGCCAGCAGCTTGGCACCCAGCGAAGAGACCCAGTACTTC
CASSLAPSEETQYF
>TRBV7-2|TRBJ2-1|-|few
TGTGCCAGCAGCTTAGTGGTAGGTAGCGGCAATGAGCAGTTCTTC
CASSLVVGSGNEQFF
>TRBV12-3/TRBV12-4|TRBJ2-4|-|few
TGTGCCAGCCGGGCTACGGTGGGAGACATTCAGTACTTC
CASRATVGDIQYF
>TRBV29-1|TRBJ2-7|-|-
TGCAGCGTTGGAGGATTAGGGTTTCACGAGCAGTACTTC
CSVGGLGFHEQYF
>TRBV20-1|TRBJ1-5|TRBD1|-
TGCAGTGCTCAACAGGGGGGGAGCAATCAGCCCCAGCATTTT
CSAQQGGSNQPQHF
>TRBV9|TRBJ2-7|TRBD2|-
TGTGCCAGCAGCGTAGGGCCAAGGGGAGGGAAGTACGAGCAGTACTTC
CASSVGPRGGKYEQYF
>TRBV6-1|TRBJ2-2|-|-
TGTGCCAGCAGTGAAAGTCGGGACGGGGAGCTGTTTTTT
CASSESRDGELFF
>TRBV6-1|TRBJ2-7|-|-
TGTGCCAGCATGATATCCCGGACCAGCTCCTACGAGCAGTACTTC
CASMISRTSSYEQYF
>TRBV20-1|TRBJ2-5|-|few
TGCAGTGCTAGTACGGCCACGATGGAAGAGACCCAGTACTTC
CSASTATMEETQYF